This T cell receptor (beta chain) was retrieved from a study of cytomegalovirus exposure and HLA in healthy donors. Study overall: Earlier results showed some 120 million unique TCR beta sequences derived from roughly 200 million T cells. Findings of the study overall: Common viral pathogens seemed, in a later analysis, to connect with several of the most significant clusters.

The V end was cut by 5 bases, the J end by 8 bases, with 13 bases between. The CDR3 runs 13 residues. Germline assignment: CDR1 KGHSH and CDR2 LQKENI. Both 60 Vbeta primers and 13 Jbeta primers went into the PCR. This table comes from immunoSEQ multiplex PCR, and its TCRdb copy is limited to in-frame clones, with some not included. The sample records around 100,000 clones, about 77% being singletons. A few counts support this clone. Its specificity is not known. This chain joins TRBV18 and TRBJ2-4; no reliable D call. What was sequenced was PBMCs. This TCR was sampled from a woman aged 50 to 60 in good health and CMV-seropositive. Written as DNA, the CDR3 is TGTGCCAGCTCAGGAACCGTGGCGGACATTCAGTACTTC. Amino acids: CASSGTVADIQYF.